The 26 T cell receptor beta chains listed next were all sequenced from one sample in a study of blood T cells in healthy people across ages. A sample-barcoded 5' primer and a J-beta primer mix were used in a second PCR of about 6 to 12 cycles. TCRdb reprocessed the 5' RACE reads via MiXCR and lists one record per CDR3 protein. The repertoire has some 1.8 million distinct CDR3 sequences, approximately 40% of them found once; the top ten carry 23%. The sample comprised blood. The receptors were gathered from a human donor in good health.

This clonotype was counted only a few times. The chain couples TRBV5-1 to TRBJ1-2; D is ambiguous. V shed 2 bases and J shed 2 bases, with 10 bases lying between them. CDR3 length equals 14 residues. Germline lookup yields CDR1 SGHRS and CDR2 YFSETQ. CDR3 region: CASSFWESNYGYTF. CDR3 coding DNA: TGCGCCAGCAGCTTCTGGGAGTCAAACTATGGCTACACCTTC.

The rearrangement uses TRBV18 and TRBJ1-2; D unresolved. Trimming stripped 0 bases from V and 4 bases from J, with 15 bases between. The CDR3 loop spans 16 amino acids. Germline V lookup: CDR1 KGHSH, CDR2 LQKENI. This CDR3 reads CASSPPRYPAPYGYTF. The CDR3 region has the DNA TGTGCCAGCTCACCACCTCGGTATCCAGCACCCTATGGCTACACCTTC. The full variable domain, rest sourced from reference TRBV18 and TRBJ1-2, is NAGVMQNPRHLVRRRGQEARLRCSPMKGHSHVYWYRQLPEEGLKFMVYLQKENIIDESGMPKERFSAEFPKEGPSILRIQQVVRGDSAAYFCASSPPRYPAPYGYTFGSGTRLTVV.

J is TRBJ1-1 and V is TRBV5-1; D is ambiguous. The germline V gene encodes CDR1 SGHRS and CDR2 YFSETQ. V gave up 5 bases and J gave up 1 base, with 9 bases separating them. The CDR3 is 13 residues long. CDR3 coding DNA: TGCGCCAGCAGAGAGGGCCAGAACACTGAAGCTTTCTTT. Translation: CASREGQNTEAFF.

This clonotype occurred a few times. CDR3 sequence: CASSPRWGRSSGANVLTF. CDR3 sequence (DNA): TGTGCCAGCAGCCCTAGGTGGGGCAGAAGCTCTGGGGCCAACGTCCTGACTTTC. The rearrangement links TRBV14 to TRBJ2-6; D possibly corresponds to TRBD1 (5 bases). The CDR3 is 18 amino acids. V lost 4 bases and J lost 0, with 16 bases in between. Germline values: CDR1 SGHDN, CDR2 FVKESK.

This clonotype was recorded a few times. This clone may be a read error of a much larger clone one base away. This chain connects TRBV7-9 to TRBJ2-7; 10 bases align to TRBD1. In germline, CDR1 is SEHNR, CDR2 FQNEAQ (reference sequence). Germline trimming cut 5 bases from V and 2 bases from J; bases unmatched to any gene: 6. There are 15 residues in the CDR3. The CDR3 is CASSARDRGTYEQYF. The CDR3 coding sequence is TGTGCCAGCAGCGCCCGGGACAGGGGAACCTACGAGCAGTACTTC.

CDR3 in amino acids: CASSRVDRAYGYTF. CDR3 nucleotides: TGTGCCAGCAGTCGGGTCGACAGGGCCTATGGCTACACCTTC. This rearrangement joins TRBV28 to TRBJ1-2; 7 bases are shared with TRBD1. The J segment lost 4 bases and the V segment lost 5 bases, leaving 7 bases of the junction unmatched. Germline CDR1 reads MDHEN; CDR2 reads SYDVKM. The CDR3 contains 14 residues.

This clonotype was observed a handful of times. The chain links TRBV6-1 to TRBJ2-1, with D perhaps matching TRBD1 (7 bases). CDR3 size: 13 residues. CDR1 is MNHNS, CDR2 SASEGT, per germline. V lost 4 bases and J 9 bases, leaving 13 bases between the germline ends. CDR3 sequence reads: CASSGQGAGEQFF. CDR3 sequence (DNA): TGTGCCAGCAGTGGACAGGGAGCGGGTGAGCAGTTCTTC.

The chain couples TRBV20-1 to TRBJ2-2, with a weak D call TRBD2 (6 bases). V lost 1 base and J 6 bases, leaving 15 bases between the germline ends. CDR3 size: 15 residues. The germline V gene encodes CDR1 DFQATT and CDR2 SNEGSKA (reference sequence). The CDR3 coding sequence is TGCAGTGCTAGAGGGGCCAGCCTAGCGCCCGGGGAGCTGTTTTTT. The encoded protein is CSARGASLAPGELFF.

CDR3 amino acids: CASSVESAFSYNEQFF. As DNA, the CDR3 is TGTGCCAGCAGCGTAGAGTCAGCTTTCTCCTACAATGAGCAGTTCTTC. The rearrangement joins TRBV9 to TRBJ2-1; the D is unclear. Trimming stripped 0 bases from V and 0 bases from J, with 10 bases between. This CDR3 is built from 16 residues. The germline CDR1 and CDR2 sequences are SGDLS and YYNGEE.

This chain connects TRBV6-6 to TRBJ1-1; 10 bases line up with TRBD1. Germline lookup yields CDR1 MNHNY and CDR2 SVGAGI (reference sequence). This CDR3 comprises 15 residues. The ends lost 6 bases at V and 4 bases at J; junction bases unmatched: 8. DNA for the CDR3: TGTGCCAGCAGCCCTCGACAGGGGGCGCCCACTGAAGCTTTCTTT. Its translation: CASSPRQGAPTEAFF.

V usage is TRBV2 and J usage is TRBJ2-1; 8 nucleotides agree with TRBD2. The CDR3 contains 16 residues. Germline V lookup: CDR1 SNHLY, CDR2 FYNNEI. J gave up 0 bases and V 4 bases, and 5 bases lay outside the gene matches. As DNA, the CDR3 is TGTGCCAGCAGTGGAGAACGGGGGGGCTCCTACAATGAGCAGTTCTTC. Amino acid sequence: CASSGERGGSYNEQFF. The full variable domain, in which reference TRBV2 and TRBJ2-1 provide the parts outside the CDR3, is EPEVTQTPSHQVTQMGQEVILRCVPISNHLYFYWYRQILGQKVEFLVSFYNNEISEKSEIFDDQFSVERPDGSNFTLKIRSTKLEDSAMYFCASSGERGGSYNEQFFGPGTRLTVL.

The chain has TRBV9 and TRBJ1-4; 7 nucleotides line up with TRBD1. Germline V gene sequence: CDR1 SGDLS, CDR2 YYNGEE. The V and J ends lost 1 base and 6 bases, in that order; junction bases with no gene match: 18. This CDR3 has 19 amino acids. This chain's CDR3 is CASSVMVRGILWGYEKLFF. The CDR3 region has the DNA TGTGCCAGCAGCGTAATGGTCAGGGGGATTCTGTGGGGTTATGAAAAACTGTTTTTT.

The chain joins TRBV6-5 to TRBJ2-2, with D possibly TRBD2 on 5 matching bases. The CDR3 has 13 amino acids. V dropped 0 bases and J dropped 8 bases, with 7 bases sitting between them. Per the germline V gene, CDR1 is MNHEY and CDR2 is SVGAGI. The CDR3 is CASSYSWTGELFF. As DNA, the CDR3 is TGTGCCAGCAGTTACTCGTGGACTGGGGAGCTGTTTTTT.

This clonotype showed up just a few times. The CDR3 nucleotides are TGTGCCAGCAGCCACCCCCGGGCTAGCGGGGGGTTTCTAGCCAAAAACATTCAGTACTTC. Its protein is CASSHPRASGGFLAKNIQYF. This chain uses TRBV7-2 with TRBJ2-4; 11 bases match TRBD2. Trimming at V came to 5 bases and at J to 0 bases, leaving 15 bases not matched to a gene. The CDR3 totals 20 residues. Germline loops: CDR1 SGHTA, CDR2 FQGNSA.

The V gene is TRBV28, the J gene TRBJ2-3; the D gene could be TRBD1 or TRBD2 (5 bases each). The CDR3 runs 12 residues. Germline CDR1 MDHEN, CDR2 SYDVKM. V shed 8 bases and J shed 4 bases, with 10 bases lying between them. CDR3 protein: CASQGVADTQYF. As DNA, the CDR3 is TGTGCCAGCCAGGGAGTAGCAGATACGCAGTATTTT.

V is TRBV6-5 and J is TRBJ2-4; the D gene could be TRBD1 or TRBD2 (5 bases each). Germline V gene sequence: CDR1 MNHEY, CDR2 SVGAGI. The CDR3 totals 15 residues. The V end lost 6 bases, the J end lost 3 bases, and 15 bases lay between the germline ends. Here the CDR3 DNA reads TGTGCCAGCAGCACCGGGACCACGGGCAAAAACATTCAGTACTTC. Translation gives CASSTGTTGKNIQYF.

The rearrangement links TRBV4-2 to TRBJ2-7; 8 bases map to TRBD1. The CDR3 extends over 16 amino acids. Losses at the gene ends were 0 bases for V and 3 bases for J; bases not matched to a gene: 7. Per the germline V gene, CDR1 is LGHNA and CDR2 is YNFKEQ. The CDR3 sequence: CASSQDKGQVDYEQYF. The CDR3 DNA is TGTGCCAGCAGCCAAGATAAGGGACAGGTCGACTACGAGCAGTACTTC.

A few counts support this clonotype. The CDR3 loop is CASSQTSNTGELFF. DNA of the CDR3: TGCGCCAGCAGCCAAACTAGCAACACCGGGGAGCTGTTTTTT. The gene calls are TRBV5-1 and TRBJ2-2, with D tentatively TRBD2 (6 bases). V shed 4 bases and J shed 2 bases, with 9 bases lying between them. In germline, CDR1 is SGHRS, CDR2 YFSETQ. This CDR3 region has 14 residues.

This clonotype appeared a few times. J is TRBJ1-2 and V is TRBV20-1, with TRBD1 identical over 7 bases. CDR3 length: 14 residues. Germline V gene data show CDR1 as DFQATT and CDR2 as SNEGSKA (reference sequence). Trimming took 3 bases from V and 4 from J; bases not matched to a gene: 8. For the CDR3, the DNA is TGCAGTGCTAGCCGCGACAGGGCAGCCTATGGCTACACCTTC. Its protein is CSASRDRAAYGYTF.

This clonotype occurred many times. In DNA form, the CDR3 reads TGCGCCAGCAGCCAAGAGGCAGGGACCTACGAGCAGTACTTC. Its translation is CASSQEAGTYEQYF. The rearrangement uses TRBV4-3 and TRBJ2-7; TRBD1 might be the D (5 bases). Germline assignment: CDR1 LGHNA and CDR2 YSLEER. There are 14 residues in the CDR3. The V and J ends lost 0 bases and 2 bases respectively, with 8 bases between them.

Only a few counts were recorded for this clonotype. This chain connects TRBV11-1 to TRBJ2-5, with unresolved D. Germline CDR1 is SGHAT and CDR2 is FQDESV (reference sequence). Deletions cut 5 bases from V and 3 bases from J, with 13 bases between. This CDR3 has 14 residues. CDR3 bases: TGTGCCAGCAGCCCCGAACTGGGAAAAGAGACCCAGTACTTC. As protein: CASSPELGKETQYF.

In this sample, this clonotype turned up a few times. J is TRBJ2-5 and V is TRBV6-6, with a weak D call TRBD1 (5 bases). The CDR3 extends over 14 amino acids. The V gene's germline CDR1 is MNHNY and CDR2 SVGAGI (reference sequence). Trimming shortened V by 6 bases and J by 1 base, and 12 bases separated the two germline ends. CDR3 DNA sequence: TGTGCCAGCAGACTACGACAGATCCAAGAGACCCAGTACTTC. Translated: CASRLRQIQETQYF.

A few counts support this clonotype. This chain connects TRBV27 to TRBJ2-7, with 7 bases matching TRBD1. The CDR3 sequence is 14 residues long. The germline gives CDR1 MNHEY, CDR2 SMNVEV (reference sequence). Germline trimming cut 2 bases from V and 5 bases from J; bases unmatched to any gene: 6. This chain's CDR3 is CASSLRGRVNEQYF. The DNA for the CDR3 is TGTGCCAGCAGTTTAAGGGGGCGCGTCAACGAGCAGTACTTC.

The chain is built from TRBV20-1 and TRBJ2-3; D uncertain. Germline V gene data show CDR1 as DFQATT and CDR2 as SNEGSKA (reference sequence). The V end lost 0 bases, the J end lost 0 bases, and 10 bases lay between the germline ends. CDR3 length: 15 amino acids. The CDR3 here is CSARDRSRSTDTQYF. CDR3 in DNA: TGCAGTGCTAGAGATCGCTCTCGGAGCACAGATACGCAGTATTTT.

DNA for the CDR3: TGTGCCAGCACCCTGGAAAGGGACGTCTCCTACGAGCAGTACTTC. Its translation: CASTLERDVSYEQYF. This chain uses TRBV7-2 with TRBJ2-7; either TRBD1 or TRBD2 may supply D (5 bases each). V was trimmed by 7 bases and J by 0 bases, leaving 16 bases between them. This CDR3 contains 15 residues. Germline V gives CDR1 SGHTA, CDR2 FQGNSA.

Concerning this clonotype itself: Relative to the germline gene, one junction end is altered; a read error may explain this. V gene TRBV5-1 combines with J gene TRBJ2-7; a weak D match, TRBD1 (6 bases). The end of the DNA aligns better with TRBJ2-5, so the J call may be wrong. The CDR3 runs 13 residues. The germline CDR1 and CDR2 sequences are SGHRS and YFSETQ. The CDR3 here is CAGSLARGGTQYF. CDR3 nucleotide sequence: TGCGCCGGCAGCTTGGCAAGAGGGGGGACCCAGTACTTC.